This T cell receptor (beta chain) emerged from a study of T cell responses to AZD1222 COVID-19 vaccine. General study findings and limits: Most donors were white British, females outnumbered males, and clonal diversity was possibly underestimated. Without day 14 samples, only post-peak T cell repertoires were studied.

CDR1 and CDR2 (germline): LNHDA, SQIVND (reference sequence). This CDR3 is 13 amino acids long. V shed 8 bases and J shed 5 bases, with 12 bases lying between them. Of note for this clone: The antigen remains unidentified.

This table comes from immunoSEQ multiplex PCR, and its TCRdb copy is limited to in-frame clones, with some not included. Among around 80,000 clones listed, more than 70% were seen once. Sample: peripheral blood, taken on day 0 of AZD1222 vaccination. The sequence was obtained from an adult in good health. The chain couples TRBV19 to TRBJ1-4; tentatively, D is TRBD1 (6 bases). The CDR3 sequence is CASRDTSNEKLFF. DNA of the CDR3: TGTGCCAGTCGGGACACTTCGAATGAAAAACTGTTTTTT.